One sample yielded the 4 T cell receptor beta chains listed below, sequenced in a study of T cells in women clearing cervical HPV infection. Generated by immunoSEQ multiplex PCR, the TCRdb table keeps only in-frame clones and is missing some. Seen in this sample are some 24,000 clones; the ten most common clones hold 5.4%. The material sequenced was blood buffy coat. The receptor set was obtained from a woman aged 18-70 years with a cervical HPV16 infection that either progressed to CIN3+ or cleared (not recorded which).

On this clone: Sequencing ends 3 residues short of the CDR3 end; the germline J gene provides the rest. The chain uses TRBV5-1 and TRBJ2-5, with TRBD1 matching 7 bases. Germline values: CDR1 SGHRS, CDR2 YFSETQ. This CDR3 comprises 17 residues. CDR3 DNA (partial): TGCGCCAGCAGCTTGGGGCCACGGACAGGAATCACAGATACC. It specifies CASSLGPRTGITDT. From start to end, the CDR3 is CASSLGPRTGITDTQYF.

Regarding this clone: Read data end 3 residues before the CDR3 end; the end is taken from the germline J gene. V is TRBV6-4 and J is TRBJ2-4, with TRBD2 matching over 14 bases. Germline CDR1 and CDR2: MRHNA and SNTAGT. This CDR3 contains 14 residues. The chain's CDR3 is CASSSTGLAGDQYF. The CDR3 DNA, read in part, is TGTGCCAGCAGTTCGACGGGACTAGCGGGGGAT.

Turning to this clone: The CDR3 end falls 3 residues outside the read, so it is completed with the germline J gene. The chain carries TRBV18 and TRBJ2-7; D may be TRBD2 (7 bases). V dropped 8 bases and J dropped 6 bases, with 20 bases sitting between them. The CDR3 totals 14 residues. The germline V gene has CDR1 KGHSH and CDR2 LQKENI. The part of the CDR3 DNA that was read is TGTGCCAGCGGGGGGGCCAACTACCAGGCCGAG. This translates into CASGGANYQAE. The full CDR3 protein reads CASGGANYQAEQYF.

As concerns this clone: The DNA ends 3 residues before the CDR3 does, and the rest of the CDR3 is filled in from the germline J gene. This chain connects TRBV19 to TRBJ2-1; TRBD2 agrees at 9 bases. The length of the CDR3 is 17 residues. J gave up 7 bases and V 3 bases, and 13 bases lay outside the gene matches. Looked up from germline, CDR1 is LNHDA and CDR2 is SQIVND (reference sequence). This CDR3 reads CASSIETWRGGLNEQFF. CDR3 bases read: TGTGCCAGTAGTATCGAAACGTGGCGGGGGGGCCTTAATGAG.